What follows is one T cell receptor (beta chain) and its context. The data are from a study of T cell changes during pregnancy in multiple sclerosis. Germline V gene sequence: CDR1 SQVTM, CDR2 ANQGSEA. The V and J ends lost 6 bases and 7 bases respectively, with 6 bases between them. This CDR3 is built from 9 residues. Assay: immunoSEQ multiplex PCR; the TCRdb copy retains only in-frame clones and omits some. Of around 80,000 clones listed, 90% to 95% are singletons. The receptor comes from a female donor with multiple sclerosis, enrolled in a pregnancy study. The source was peripheral blood, collected before pregnancy. V gene TRBV29-1 combines with J gene TRBJ1-2, with a weak D call TRBD1 (5 bases). CDR3 DNA sequence: TGCAGCGTGGGGGGTGGCTACACCTTC. It codes for CSVGGGYTF.